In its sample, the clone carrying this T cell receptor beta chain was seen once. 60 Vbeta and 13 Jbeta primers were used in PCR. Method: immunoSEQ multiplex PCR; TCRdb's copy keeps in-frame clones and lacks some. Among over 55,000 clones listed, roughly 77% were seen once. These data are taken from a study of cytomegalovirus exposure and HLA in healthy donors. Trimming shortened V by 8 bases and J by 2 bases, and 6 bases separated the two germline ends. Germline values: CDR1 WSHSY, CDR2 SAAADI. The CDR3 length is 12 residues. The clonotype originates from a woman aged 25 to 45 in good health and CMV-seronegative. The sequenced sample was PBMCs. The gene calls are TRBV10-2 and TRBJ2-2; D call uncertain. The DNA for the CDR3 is TGCGCCAGCCAGACAAACACCGGGGAGCTGTTTTTT. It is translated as CASQTNTGELFF.